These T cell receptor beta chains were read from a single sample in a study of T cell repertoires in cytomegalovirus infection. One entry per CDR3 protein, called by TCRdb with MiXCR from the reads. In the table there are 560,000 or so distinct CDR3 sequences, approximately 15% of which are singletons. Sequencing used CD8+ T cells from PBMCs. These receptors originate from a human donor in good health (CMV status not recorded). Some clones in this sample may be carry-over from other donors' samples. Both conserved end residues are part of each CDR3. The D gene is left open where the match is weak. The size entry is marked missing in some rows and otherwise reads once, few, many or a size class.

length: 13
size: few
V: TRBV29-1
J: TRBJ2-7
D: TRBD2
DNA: TGCAGCGTTGTTAGCGGGAGGGCCTACGAGCAGTACTTC
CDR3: CSVVSGRAYEQYF

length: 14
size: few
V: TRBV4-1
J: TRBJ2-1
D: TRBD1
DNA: TGCGCCAGCAGCGCCGGGACAGTAGGCAATGAGCAGTTCTTC
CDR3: CASSAGTVGNEQFF

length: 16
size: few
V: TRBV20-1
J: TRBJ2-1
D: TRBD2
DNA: TGCAGTGCTAGGGGACTAGCGGGAACGGAATACAATGAGCAGTTCTTC
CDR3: CSARGLAGTEYNEQFF

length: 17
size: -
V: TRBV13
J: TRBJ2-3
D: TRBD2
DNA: TGTGCCAGCAGCTCGATCGTCAGCGGGAGGGCTGAAGATACGCAGTATTTT
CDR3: CASSSIVSGRAEDTQYF

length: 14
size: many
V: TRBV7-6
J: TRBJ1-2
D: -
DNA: TGTGCCAGCAGCGTCAACTACAGGGCGCCCGGCTACACCTTC
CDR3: CASSVNYRAPGYTF

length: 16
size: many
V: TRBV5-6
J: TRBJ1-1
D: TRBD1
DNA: TGTGCCAGCAGCTTGTGGCCAGGGGGCTTGAACACTGAAGCTTTCTTT
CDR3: CASSLWPGGLNTEAFF

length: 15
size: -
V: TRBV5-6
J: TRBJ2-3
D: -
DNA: TGTGCCAGCAGCTTGGACGGGCTAGACACAGATACGCAGTATTTT
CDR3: CASSLDGLDTDTQYF

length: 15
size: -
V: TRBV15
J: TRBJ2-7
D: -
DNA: TGTGCCACCAGCGGCCTCCCCAGGTCCGGGGACGAGCAGTACTTC
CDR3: CATSGLPRSGDEQYF

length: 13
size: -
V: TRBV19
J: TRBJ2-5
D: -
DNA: TGTGCCAGTAGTGTCCCAGGGTCCGAGACCCAGTACTTC
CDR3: CASSVPGSETQYF

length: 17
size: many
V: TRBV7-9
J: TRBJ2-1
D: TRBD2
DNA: TGTGCCAGCAGCTTAGAATCCGGGACTAGCGGGCACAATGAGCAGTTCTTC
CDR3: CASSLESGTSGHNEQFF